This T cell receptor beta chain came from a study of blood T cell repertoires in COVID-19. Turning to the study itself: T cells, B-cell-depleted T cells, or PBMCs provided the cDNA or gDNA that served as material.

Under the authors' procedure: Reference gene primers were amplified, and this amplification served to estimate nucleated cell counts. Method: immunoSEQ multiplex PCR; TCRdb's copy keeps in-frame clones and lacks some. The V and J calls and clone size come from that table; D and trimming were worked out from the DNA. The sample has 84,000 or so clones; roughly 86% are singletons. CDR1 and CDR2 (germline): SGHTA, FQGTGA. The CDR3 has 15 amino acids. V was clipped by 1 base and J by 4 bases; unmatched bases: 2. Sequencing input: peripheral blood. The sequence was obtained from a man in his 70s with acute or convalescent COVID-19. The chain has TRBV7-3 and TRBJ2-2; 8 positions match TRBD1. Here the CDR3 reads CASSLITGGTGELFF. CDR3 sequence (DNA): TGTGCCAGCAGCTTAATTACAGGGGGCACCGGGGAGCTGTTTTTT.